This passage covers 32 T cell receptor beta chains from one sample sequenced in a study of shared clonotypes between healthy human individuals. Sequencing was performed with immunoSEQ multiplex PCR; in TCRdb, only in-frame clones are kept and a portion is missing. This table has 1.6 million or so clones, 98% appearing once. The sample comprised naive CD4+ T cells sorted from blood. Subset of the sample: CD45RA+ positively selected. All receptors come from a man aged 25-45 years in good health.

The rearrangement links TRBV6-1 to TRBJ1-1, with D tentatively TRBD1 (6 bases). CDR1 and CDR2 from the germline V gene are MNHNS and SASEGT. This CDR3 comprises 17 residues. V was pared by 2 bases and J by 5 bases, with 21 bases between. CDR3: CASSERVVTARGTEAFF. The DNA of the CDR3 is TGTGCCAGCAGTGAACGGGTTGTGACAGCCAGGGGTACTGAAGCTTTCTTT.

This clone was counted a single time. Other DNA sequences in the sample encode the same CDR3. The V gene is TRBV25-1, the J gene TRBJ2-7; no firm D call. Germline loops: CDR1 MGHDK, CDR2 SYGVNS. The CDR3 loop spans 11 amino acids. The V gene lost 5 bases and the J gene lost 3 bases, with 5 bases spanning the gap. CDR3 DNA: TGTGCCAGCAGTTCTCTCTACGAGCAGTACTTC. Encoded protein: CASSSLYEQYF.

The CDR3 sequence: CASTFRNTEAFF. Written as DNA, the CDR3 is TGTGCCAGCACTTTCCGAAACACTGAAGCTTTCTTT. The V gene is TRBV6-6, the J gene TRBJ1-1; D is undetermined. The CDR3 runs to 12 residues. CDR1 MNHNY and CDR2 SVGAGI come from the germline V gene (reference sequence). Trimming pared 7 bases from V and 2 bases from J, leaving 8 bases between.

The rearrangement uses TRBV5-1 and TRBJ2-1; D not resolved. The CDR3 contains 17 residues. V lost 0 bases and J 7 bases, leaving 20 bases between the germline ends. Germline values: CDR1 SGHRS, CDR2 YFSETQ. DNA of the CDR3: TGCGCCAGCAGCTTGGTGTTATCGGGCGACCGAGTGAATGAGCAGTTCTTC. It yields the protein CASSLVLSGDRVNEQFF.

The genes are TRBV7-2 and TRBJ2-5; D is unresolved. Germline V gives CDR1 SGHTA, CDR2 FQGNSA. The CDR3 covers 14 residues. Deletions cut 5 bases from V and 1 base from J, with 11 bases between. The CDR3 DNA sequence: TGTGCCAGCAGCCGAGATCACAGCCAAGAGACCCAGTACTTC. This translates into CASSRDHSQETQYF.

The V and J genes are TRBV6-5 and TRBJ1-5, with D perhaps TRBD1 (5 bases). CDR3 size: 15 residues. Germline lookup yields CDR1 MNHEY and CDR2 SVGAGI. V was pared by 2 bases and J by 7 bases, with 15 bases between. CDR3 nucleotides: TGTGCCAGCAGTTACAACCCGGGGGTAGGGCAGCCCCAGCATTTT. Its translation: CASSYNPGVGQPQHF.

The rearrangement uses TRBV7-8 and TRBJ2-2; possibly TRBD1 for D (6 bases). The CDR3 loop spans 16 amino acids. Germline CDR1 SGHVS, CDR2 FQNEAQ. Trimming stripped 4 bases from V and 5 bases from J, with 17 bases between. The CDR3 protein is CASSSGQRTVTGELFF. The CDR3 DNA follows: TGTGCCAGCAGCTCTGGACAGCGCACCGTTACCGGGGAGCTGTTTTTT.

The chain combines TRBV10-3 with TRBJ1-3; D might be TRBD1 (5 bases). The CDR3 loop spans 14 amino acids. The germline V gene has CDR1 ENHRY and CDR2 SYGVKD. Trimming shortened V by 3 bases and J by 4 bases, and 10 bases separated the two germline ends. CDR3 loop: CAISDSRGGNTIYF. CDR3 nucleotides: TGTGCCATCAGTGACTCCCGGGGGGGAAACACCATATATTTT.

The chain combines TRBV2 with TRBJ2-7; 9 bases match TRBD2. V was clipped by 3 bases and J by 3 bases; unmatched bases: 6. CDR3 length: 15 residues. CDR1 SNHLY and CDR2 FYNNEI come from the germline V gene. CDR3 amino acids: CASSDLAGGHYEQYF. DNA for the CDR3: TGTGCCAGCAGTGATTTGGCGGGAGGGCACTACGAGCAGTACTTC. The full variable domain, its missing parts supplied by reference TRBV2 and TRBJ2-7, is EPEVTQTPSHQVTQMGQEVILRCVPISNHLYFYWYRQILGQKVEFLVSFYNNEISEKSEIFDDQFSVERPDGSNFTLKIRSTKLEDSAMYFCASSDLAGGHYEQYFGPGTRLTVT.

This clone was counted a single time. The genes are TRBV29-1 and TRBJ2-7; the D gene is possibly TRBD2 (6 bases). Trimming shortened V by 6 bases and J by 0 bases, and 9 bases separated the two germline ends. This CDR3 is built from 12 residues. Germline-derived CDR1 and CDR2 are SQVTM and ANQGSEA. CDR3 region: CSVSGSSYEQYF. DNA of the CDR3: TGCAGCGTGTCCGGGAGCTCCTACGAGCAGTACTTC.

Of note for this clone: The sample holds other DNA sequences that translate to the same CDR3. The chain carries TRBV9 and TRBJ2-5; D not resolved. The CDR3 contains 13 residues. V lost 0 bases to trimming and J lost 2 bases, with 5 bases between them. Germline CDR1 is SGDLS and CDR2 is YYNGEE. CDR3 sequence: CASSVAGQETQYF. The CDR3 DNA sequence: TGTGCCAGCAGCGTAGCCGGGCAAGAGACCCAGTACTTC.

The chain couples TRBV6-5 to TRBJ2-1, with D possibly being TRBD2 (8 bases). The CDR3 has 15 amino acids. Germline CDR1 and CDR2: MNHEY and SVGAGI. Trimming cost V 8 bases and J 9 bases, with 23 bases left between them. The CDR3 spells CASAYRGLGISEQFF. The CDR3 DNA is TGTGCCAGCGCCTACAGGGGACTAGGTATCAGTGAGCAGTTCTTC.

The rearrangement links TRBV20-1 to TRBJ2-1; D gene unclear. The CDR3 is made up of 9 amino acids. The germline V gene has CDR1 DFQATT and CDR2 SNEGSKA (reference sequence). The CDR3 coding sequence is TGCAGGCCATGGAATGAGCAGTTCTTC. This translates into CRPWNEQFF.

A word on this clone: Other DNA sequences within the sample encode an identical CDR3. The V gene is TRBV10-2, the J gene TRBJ2-7; possible D gene TRBD2, 5 bases. V lost 8 bases and J 0 bases, leaving 8 bases between the germline ends. CDR3 size: 12 residues. The germline V gene has CDR1 WSHSY and CDR2 SAAADI. The CDR3 reads CASSDSSYEQYF. CDR3 DNA sequence: TGCGCCAGCTCGGACTCCTCCTACGAGCAGTACTTC.

The chain recombines TRBV2 with TRBJ2-1; no definite D call. The CDR3 is 12 residues long. V was shortened by 4 bases and J by 10 bases, with 11 bases between the two germline ends. Germline CDR1 SNHLY, CDR2 FYNNEI. CDR3: CASSALLGEQFF. CDR3 nucleotide sequence: TGTGCCAGCAGTGCCCTTTTGGGGGAGCAGTTCTTC.

The rearrangement joins TRBV27 to TRBJ2-1; D unresolved. The CDR3 totals 18 residues. Germline CDR1 MNHEY, CDR2 SMNVEV (reference sequence). V lost 3 bases to trimming and J lost 0 bases, with 18 bases between them. This CDR3 reads CASSFDFRQLSSYNEQFF. In nucleotides, the CDR3 is TGTGCCAGCAGTTTCGACTTTCGTCAGTTAAGCTCCTACAATGAGCAGTTCTTC.

Remarks on this clone: The same CDR3 arises from other DNA sequences in this sample as well. The chain is built from TRBV4-3 and TRBJ2-1; D remains ambiguous. CDR1 and CDR2 (germline): LGHNA, YSLEER. CDR3 length: 15 amino acids. Trimming removed 0 bases from V and 0 bases from J, with 6 bases in between. CDR3: CASSQEGNSYNEQFF. Written as DNA, the CDR3 is TGCGCCAGCAGCCAAGAGGGAAACTCCTACAATGAGCAGTTCTTC.

The rearrangement joins TRBV9 to TRBJ1-3, with D possibly matching TRBD1 (5 bases). The V gene's germline CDR1 is SGDLS and CDR2 YYNGEE. CDR3 length: 16 residues. Trimming cost V 1 base and J 0 bases, with 11 bases left between them. The CDR3 loop is CASSVIEGLSGNTIYF. The CDR3 DNA follows: TGTGCCAGCAGCGTAATAGAGGGGCTCTCTGGAAACACCATATATTTT.

This clone was detected once. V is TRBV18 and J is TRBJ2-7; no clear D gene. V shed 6 bases and J shed 2 bases, with 20 bases lying between them. Germline-derived CDR1 and CDR2 are KGHSH and LQKENI. The CDR3 consists of 16 residues. The CDR3 DNA sequence: TGTGCCAGCTCGACAAAATTTGGCGGAGTGGCCTACGAGCAGTACTTC. It specifies CASSTKFGGVAYEQYF.

The rearrangement uses TRBV2 and TRBJ1-1, with a possible D match to TRBD1 (5 bases). The CDR3 consists of 13 residues. Germline values: CDR1 SNHLY, CDR2 FYNNEI. V dropped 4 bases and J dropped 4 bases, with 10 bases sitting between them. As DNA, the CDR3 is TGTGCCAGCAGTGTCACCCAGGGCACTGAAGCTTTCTTT. Encoded protein: CASSVTQGTEAFF.

This rearrangement joins TRBV30 to TRBJ2-1; 7 nucleotides match TRBD1. The CDR3 sequence is 14 residues long. CDR1 and CDR2 (germline): GTSNPN, SVGIG (reference sequence). The V gene end was trimmed by 3 bases and the J gene end by 4 bases; junction bases not matched to a gene: 6. Here the CDR3 reads CAWSQADRYNEQFF. CDR3 in DNA: TGTGCCTGGAGCCAAGCGGACAGGTACAATGAGCAGTTCTTC.

For this clone: Other DNA variants within this sample encode the same CDR3. This chain uses TRBV28 with TRBJ2-5; possibly TRBD1 or TRBD2 for D (5 bases each). V lost 3 bases, J lost 4 bases, and 9 bases lay in between. This CDR3 is 13 amino acids long. Germline V gives CDR1 MDHEN, CDR2 SYDVKM. This chain's CDR3 is CASSFGGRETQYF. CDR3 DNA sequence: TGTGCCAGCAGTTTTGGGGGAAGAGAGACCCAGTACTTC.

The CDR3 reads CASSLVAGRSYEQYF. The CDR3 nucleotides are TGTGCCAGCAGCTTGGTGGCAGGTAGATCCTACGAGCAGTACTTC. This chain joins TRBV5-4 and TRBJ2-7; D is ambiguous. Trimming removed 0 bases from V and 1 base from J, with 11 bases in between. The germline gives CDR1 SGHNT, CDR2 YYREEE (reference sequence). The CDR3 extends over 15 amino acids. Filled out from reference TRBV5-4 and TRBJ2-7, the complete variable domain reads ETGVTQSPTHLIKTRGQQVTLRCSSQSGHNTVSWYQQALGQGPQFIFQYYREEENGRGNFPPRFSGLQFPNYSSELNVNALELDDSALYLCASSLVAGRSYEQYFGPGTRLTVT.

The chain uses TRBV30 and TRBJ1-2; a weak D match, TRBD1 (5 bases). The CDR3 runs to 12 residues. CDR1 and CDR2 (germline): GTSNPN, SVGIG (reference sequence). V shed 6 bases and J shed 8 bases, with 16 bases lying between them. As DNA, the CDR3 is TGTGCCTGCACCCCGCGGGGGGACGGCTACACCTTC. Its translation is CACTPRGDGYTF.

The rearrangement joins TRBV7-9 to TRBJ1-2; D not certain. The CDR3 totals 13 residues. The germline V gene encodes CDR1 SEHNR and CDR2 FQNEAQ (reference sequence). Trimming removed 5 bases at V and 0 bases at J, with 7 bases between. Here the CDR3 reads CASSPIANYGYTF. As DNA, the CDR3 is TGTGCCAGCAGCCCCATCGCTAACTATGGCTACACCTTC.

The chain links TRBV28 to TRBJ2-2; TRBD1 agrees at 8 bases. The CDR3 spans 18 residues. Germline V gives CDR1 MDHEN, CDR2 SYDVKM. Unmatched junction bases numbered 17, after V lost 5 bases and J lost 6 bases. Here the CDR3 reads CASSSTFRTGHLPGELFF. The CDR3 nucleotides read TGTGCCAGCAGTAGCACCTTCCGGACAGGGCATCTTCCCGGGGAGCTGTTTTTT.

The V call is TRBV19, the J call TRBJ2-7; tentatively, D is TRBD1 (5 bases). The V and J ends lost 4 bases and 0 bases respectively, with 13 bases between them. Per the germline V gene, CDR1 is LNHDA and CDR2 is SQIVND (reference sequence). The CDR3 totals 15 residues. The CDR3 DNA follows: TGTGCCAGTAGTAAGATGACAGTTCCCTCCTACGAGCAGTACTTC. This translates into CASSKMTVPSYEQYF.

This clone was detected only once. The chain combines TRBV6-1 with TRBJ2-7, with a tentative D call TRBD1 (5 bases). Trimming removed 4 bases at V and 0 bases at J, with 10 bases between. From germline, CDR1 is MNHNS and CDR2 SASEGT. This CDR3 spans 14 amino acids. For the CDR3, the DNA is TGTGCCAGCAGTGGTGGGGCGAGCTCCTACGAGCAGTACTTC. Protein: CASSGGASSYEQYF.

CDR3 DNA: TGTGCCAGCAGGCCCAGAAGGTATAACGAGCAGTACTTC. Its translation is CASRPRRYNEQYF. J is TRBJ2-7 and V is TRBV28; D is unclear. The CDR3 length is 13 residues. With 6 bases removed from V and 5 bases from J, the gap between germline ends came to 14 bases. Germline V gene data show CDR1 as MDHEN and CDR2 as SYDVKM. The complete variable domain, with remaining parts taken from reference TRBV28 and TRBJ2-7, reads DVKVTQSSRYLVKRTGEKVFLECVQDMDHENMFWYRQDPGLGLRLIYFSYDVKMKEKGDIPEGYSVSREKKERFSLILESASTNQTSMYLCASRPRRYNEQYFGPGTRLTVT.

The genes are TRBV18 and TRBJ2-1; possibly TRBD2 for D (5 bases). Looked up from germline, CDR1 is KGHSH and CDR2 is LQKENI. The ends were cut back, 2 bases at V and 0 bases at J, with 8 bases in the middle. CDR3 size: 15 residues. CDR3 protein: CASSPSSTSYNEQFF. The DNA for the CDR3 is TGTGCCAGCTCACCATCTAGCACCTCCTACAATGAGCAGTTCTTC.

This clone is a singleton in its sample. The genes are TRBV9 and TRBJ2-4; D remains ambiguous. The CDR3 has 14 amino acids. V lost 0 bases and J 1 base, leaving 5 bases between the germline ends. Per the germline V gene, CDR1 is SGDLS and CDR2 is YYNGEE. The CDR3 sequence is CASSVAAAKNIQYF. Written as DNA, the CDR3 is TGTGCCAGCAGCGTAGCCGCGGCCAAAAACATTCAGTACTTC. Variable domain in full (rest from reference TRBV9 and TRBJ2-4): DSGVTQTPKHLITATGQRVTLRCSPRSGDLSVYWYQQSLDQGLQFLIQYYNGEERAKGNILERFSAQQFPDLHSELNLSSLELGDSALYFCASSVAAAKNIQYFGAGTRLSVL.

This rearrangement joins TRBV7-9 to TRBJ2-2; 8 positions agree with TRBD1. Germline V gene sequence: CDR1 SEHNR, CDR2 FQNEAQ (reference sequence). The J segment lost 0 bases and the V segment lost 5 bases, leaving 8 bases of the junction unmatched. CDR3 length equals 17 residues. The CDR3 DNA reads as TGTGCCAGCAGCCAGGACTACAGGGGGGCGAACACCGGGGAGCTGTTTTTT. Protein product: CASSQDYRGANTGELFF.